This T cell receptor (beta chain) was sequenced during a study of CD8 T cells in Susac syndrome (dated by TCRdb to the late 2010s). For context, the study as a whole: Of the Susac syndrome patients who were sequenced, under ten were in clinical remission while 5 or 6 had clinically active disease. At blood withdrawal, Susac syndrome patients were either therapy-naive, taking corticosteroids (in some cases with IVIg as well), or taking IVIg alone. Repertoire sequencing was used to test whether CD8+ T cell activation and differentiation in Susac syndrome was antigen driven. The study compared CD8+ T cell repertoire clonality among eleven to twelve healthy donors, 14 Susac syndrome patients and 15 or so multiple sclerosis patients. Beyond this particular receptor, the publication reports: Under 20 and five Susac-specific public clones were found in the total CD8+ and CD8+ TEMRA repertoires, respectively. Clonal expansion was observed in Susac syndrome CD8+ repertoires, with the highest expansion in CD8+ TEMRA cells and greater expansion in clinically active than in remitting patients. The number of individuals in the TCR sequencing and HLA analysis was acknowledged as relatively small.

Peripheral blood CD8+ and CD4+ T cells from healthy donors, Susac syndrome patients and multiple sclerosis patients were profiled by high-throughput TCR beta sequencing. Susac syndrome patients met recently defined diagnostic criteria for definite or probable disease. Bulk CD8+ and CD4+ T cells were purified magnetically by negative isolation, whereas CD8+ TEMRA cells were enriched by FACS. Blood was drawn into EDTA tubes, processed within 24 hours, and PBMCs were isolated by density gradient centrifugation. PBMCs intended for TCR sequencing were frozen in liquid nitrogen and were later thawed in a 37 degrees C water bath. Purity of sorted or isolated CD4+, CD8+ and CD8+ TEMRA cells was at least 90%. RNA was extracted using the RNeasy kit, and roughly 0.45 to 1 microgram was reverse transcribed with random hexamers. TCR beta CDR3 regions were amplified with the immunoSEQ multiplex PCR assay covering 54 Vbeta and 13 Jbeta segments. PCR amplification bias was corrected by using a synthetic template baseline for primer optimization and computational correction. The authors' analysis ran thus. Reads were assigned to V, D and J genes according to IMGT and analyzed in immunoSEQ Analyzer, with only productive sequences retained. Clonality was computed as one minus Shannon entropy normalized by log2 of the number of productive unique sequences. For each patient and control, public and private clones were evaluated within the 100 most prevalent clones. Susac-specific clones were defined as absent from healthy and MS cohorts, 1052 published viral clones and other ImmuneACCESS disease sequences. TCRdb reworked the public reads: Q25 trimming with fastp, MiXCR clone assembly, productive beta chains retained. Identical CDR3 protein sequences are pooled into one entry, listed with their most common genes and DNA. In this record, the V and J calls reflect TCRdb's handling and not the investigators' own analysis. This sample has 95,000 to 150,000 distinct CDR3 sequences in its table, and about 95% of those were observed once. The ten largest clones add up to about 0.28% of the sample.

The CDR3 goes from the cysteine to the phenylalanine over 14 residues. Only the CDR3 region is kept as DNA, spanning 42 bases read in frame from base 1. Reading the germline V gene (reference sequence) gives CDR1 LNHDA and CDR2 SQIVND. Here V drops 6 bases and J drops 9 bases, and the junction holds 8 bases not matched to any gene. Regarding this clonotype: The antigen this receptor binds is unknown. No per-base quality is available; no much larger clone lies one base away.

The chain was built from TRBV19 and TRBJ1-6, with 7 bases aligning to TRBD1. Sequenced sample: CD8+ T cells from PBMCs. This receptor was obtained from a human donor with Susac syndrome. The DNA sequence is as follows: TGTGCCAGTAGGGCCCTGACAGGGCCTTCACCCCTCCACTTT. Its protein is CASRALTGPSPLHF.